The 22 T cell receptor beta chains given below trace back to one sample, sequenced in a study of shared clonotypes between healthy human individuals. The method was immunoSEQ multiplex PCR; TCRdb's version includes in-frame clones alone and lacks a portion of them. Among about 560,000 clones listed, roughly four fifths were seen once. What was sequenced was PBMCs. The receptors come from a woman in her forties in good health. Some clones in this sample may be carry-over from other donors' samples.

This clone showed up just once. This chain links TRBV5-1 with TRBJ2-2; 11 positions agree with TRBD2. The CDR3 consists of 17 residues. Germline-derived CDR1 and CDR2 are SGHRS and YFSETQ. J was trimmed by 0 bases and V by 8 bases; bases with no gene match: 9. CDR3 sequence reads: CASTSGRNYANTGELFF. The DNA for the CDR3 is TGCGCCAGTACTAGCGGGAGAAACTACGCGAACACCGGGGAGCTGTTTTTT.

This clone was recorded a few times. Additional DNA sequences in this sample encode the identical CDR3. This chain links TRBV7-2 with TRBJ2-2; D call uncertain. The CDR3 extends over 12 amino acids. The V gene lost 5 bases and the J gene lost 5 bases, with 6 bases spanning the gap. In germline, CDR1 is SGHTA, CDR2 FQGNSA. This CDR3 reads CASSRRTGELFF. Here the CDR3 DNA reads TGTGCCAGCAGCCGGAGAACCGGGGAGCTGTTTTTT. The whole variable domain, filled in from reference TRBV7-2 and TRBJ2-2, reads GAGVSQSPSNKVTEKGKDVELRCDPISGHTALYWYRQSLGQGLEFLIYFQGNSAPDKSGLPSDRFSAERTGGSVSTLTIQRTQQEDSAVYLCASSRRTGELFFGEGSRLTVL.

The V and J genes are TRBV7-8 and TRBJ1-2, with 8 bases identical to TRBD1. The junction had 6 bases not matched to a gene; V was cut back by 4 bases and J by 2 bases. The CDR3 covers 15 residues. The germline V gene has CDR1 SGHVS and CDR2 FQNEAQ. As DNA, the CDR3 is TGTGCCAGCAGCTCAACCGACAGGGGCAACTATGGCTACACCTTC. The encoded protein is CASSSTDRGNYGYTF.

The V gene is TRBV5-4, the J gene TRBJ2-1, with D maybe TRBD2 (7 bases). V was clipped by 3 bases and J by 5 bases, with 12 bases between them. Germline V lookup: CDR1 SGHNT, CDR2 YYREEE (reference sequence). The CDR3 sequence is 14 residues long. CDR3 region: CASSYRAGDNEQFF. The DNA of the CDR3 is TGTGCCAGCAGCTACAGGGCGGGAGACAATGAGCAGTTCTTC.

The V gene is TRBV9, the J gene TRBJ2-5, with D possibly being TRBD1 or TRBD2 (5 bases each). Trimming took 4 bases from V and 5 from J, leaving 21 bases between them. Germline CDR1 is SGDLS and CDR2 is YYNGEE. CDR3 length equals 16 residues. CDR3 in DNA: TGTGCCAGCAGCATCTACGGGACCCCAGTACTGGAGACCCAGTACTTC. Translating it yields CASSIYGTPVLETQYF.

V and J are TRBV4-3 and TRBJ2-7; 10 bases align to TRBD2. The CDR3 runs 16 residues. Germline V gene lookup returns CDR1 LGHNA and CDR2 YSLEER. J gave up 2 bases and V 0 bases, and 4 bases lay outside the gene matches. DNA of the CDR3: TGCGCCAGCAGCCAAGATTTAACTAGCGGGGCCTACGAGCAGTACTTC. Protein product: CASSQDLTSGAYEQYF.

The gene calls are TRBV5-1 and TRBJ2-5; no clear D. Germline V gives CDR1 SGHRS, CDR2 YFSETQ. The ends were cut back, 0 bases at V and 1 base at J, with 7 bases in the middle. This CDR3 is 14 amino acids long. Here the CDR3 DNA reads TGCGCCAGCAGCTTGGGCCCCTCCCAAGAGACCCAGTACTTC. It yields the protein CASSLGPSQETQYF.

The table lists this clone with many counts. The genes are TRBV28 and TRBJ1-5, with 8 positions matching TRBD1. The CDR3 totals 15 residues. CDR1 MDHEN and CDR2 SYDVKM come from the germline V gene. J was trimmed by 5 bases and V by 6 bases; bases with no gene match: 9. In DNA, the CDR3 is TGTGCCAGCAGCAGGGGGCTACATGGGGATCAGCCCCAGCATTTT. Translating it yields CASSRGLHGDQPQHF.

The chain combines TRBV28 with TRBJ2-7, with D perhaps being TRBD1 or TRBD2 (5 bases each). The germline V gene has CDR1 MDHEN and CDR2 SYDVKM. The CDR3 loop spans 14 amino acids. With 2 bases removed from V and 3 bases from J, the gap between germline ends came to 11 bases. As DNA, the CDR3 is TGTGCCAGCAGTTTAGTGGGACGCCACTACGAGCAGTACTTC. This encodes CASSLVGRHYEQYF.

The V call is TRBV6-1, the J call TRBJ2-7; no definite D call. Germline V lookup: CDR1 MNHNS, CDR2 SASEGT. V was pared by 3 bases and J by 6 bases, with 15 bases between. The CDR3 covers 14 residues. The CDR3 here is CASSDGSLRREQYF. In DNA, the CDR3 is TGTGCCAGCAGTGACGGGTCCCTGCGGCGCGAGCAGTACTTC.

The sample holds a few counts of this clone. V is TRBV6-5 and J is TRBJ2-7; 8 bases fit TRBD1. Per the germline V gene, CDR1 is MNHEY and CDR2 is SVGAGI. The J segment lost 0 bases and the V segment lost 6 bases, leaving 4 bases of the junction unmatched. This CDR3 is built from 14 residues. The CDR3 reads CASRRGQGSYEQYF. The CDR3 bases are TGTGCCAGCAGACGCGGACAGGGCTCCTACGAGCAGTACTTC.

This sequence joins TRBV6-1 and TRBJ1-1, with no clear D. Trimming cost V 5 bases and J 5 bases, with 9 bases left between them. The germline gives CDR1 MNHNS, CDR2 SASEGT. The CDR3 totals 12 residues. The CDR3 bases are TGTGCCAGCAGTTATAGGTGGACTGAAGCTTTCTTT. Protein product: CASSYRWTEAFF.

For this clone: Other DNA sequences from this sample encode an identical CDR3 as well. The chain couples TRBV9 to TRBJ2-2; 8 bases agree with TRBD1. The germline gives CDR1 SGDLS, CDR2 YYNGEE. This CDR3 has 15 amino acids. V lost 2 bases, J lost 0 bases, and 0 bases stayed unmatched. CDR3 protein: CASSVTGANTGELFF. CDR3 DNA sequence: TGTGCCAGCAGCGTGACAGGGGCGAACACCGGGGAGCTGTTTTTT.

This clone has only one observation. The V and J genes are TRBV7-9 and TRBJ2-7; the D gene is possibly TRBD1 (7 bases). The CDR3 extends over 16 amino acids. Germline V CDR1 and CDR2: SEHNR, FQNEAQ (reference sequence). Trimming cost V 5 bases and J 0 bases, with 17 bases left between them. As DNA, the CDR3 is TGTGCCAGCAGCCGCAGCGGCGGGACAGTCTCCTACGAGCAGTACTTC. Amino acids: CASSRSGGTVSYEQYF.

The V call is TRBV11-2, the J call TRBJ1-2; a weak D match, TRBD1 (6 bases). This CDR3 is 15 amino acids long. Trimming left V 4 bases short and J 6 bases short, with 18 bases between. Germline values: CDR1 SGHAT, CDR2 FQNNGV. The CDR3 sequence is CASSSGGGNSNGYTF. DNA of the CDR3: TGTGCCAGCAGCTCAGGAGGGGGGAATTCTAATGGCTACACCTTC.

The chain uses TRBV4-1 and TRBJ1-4; D not resolved. The CDR3 has 14 amino acids. Germline lookup yields CDR1 MGHRA and CDR2 YSYEKL. V was shortened by 0 bases and J by 4 bases, with 6 bases between the two germline ends. The CDR3 is CASSQEWLNEKLFF. In nucleotides, the CDR3 is TGCGCCAGCAGCCAAGAGTGGCTTAATGAAAAACTGTTTTTT.

V usage is TRBV6-1 and J usage is TRBJ2-2, with 9 nucleotides matching TRBD2. This CDR3 is built from 15 residues. Germline V CDR1 and CDR2: MNHNS, SASEGT. V was clipped by 4 bases and J by 5 bases; unmatched bases: 5. CDR3 in DNA: TGTGCCAGCAGTGCAGCGGGAGGTGCAACCGGGGAGCTGTTTTTT. This sequence encodes CASSAAGGATGELFF.

The chain carries TRBV10-3 and TRBJ1-6; no definite D call. Trimming shortened V by 2 bases and J by 8 bases, and 13 bases separated the two germline ends. CDR1 and CDR2 from the germline V gene are ENHRY and SYGVKD. The CDR3 is 15 residues long. CDR3 sequence (DNA): TGTGCCATCAGTGAGGGAGAGGGAACGGATTCACCCCTCCACTTT. Residues: CAISEGEGTDSPLHF.

The rearrangement links TRBV7-8 to TRBJ2-2; 7 nucleotides agree with TRBD1. The CDR3 totals 18 residues. CDR1 is SGHVS, CDR2 FQNEAQ, per germline. Trimming at V came to 2 bases and at J to 0 bases, leaving 9 bases not matched to a gene. DNA for the CDR3: TGTGCCAGCAGCTTACCCCGTGACAGGGCCCCGAACACCGGGGAGCTGTTTTTT. It translates to CASSLPRDRAPNTGELFF.

This chain links TRBV11-2 with TRBJ2-5, with D possibly matching TRBD2 (6 bases). Germline CDR1 reads SGHAT; CDR2 reads FQNNGV. V dropped 8 bases and J dropped 2 bases, with 12 bases sitting between them. The CDR3 sequence is 13 residues long. CDR3 protein: CASVRREQETQYF. CDR3 coding DNA: TGTGCCAGCGTTAGACGGGAGCAAGAGACCCAGTACTTC.

V gene TRBV19 combines with J gene TRBJ2-3; the D is unclear. Germline V CDR1 and CDR2: LNHDA, SQIVND (reference sequence). V shed 4 bases and J shed 2 bases, with 10 bases lying between them. The CDR3 is 14 residues long. The CDR3 is CASSTGAYTDTQYF. CDR3 DNA: TGTGCCAGTAGTACAGGAGCCTACACAGATACGCAGTATTTT.

As to this clone: It may be a read error: a sequence one base away is much more abundant. Other DNA sequences in this specimen translate into the identical CDR3. V and J are TRBV2 and TRBJ2-5; tentatively, D is TRBD1 (6 bases). The CDR3 loop spans 13 amino acids. CDR1 and CDR2 from the germline V gene are SNHLY and FYNNEI. Trimming stripped 8 bases from V and 11 bases from J, with 21 bases between. The CDR3 nucleotides are TGTGCCAGCTTGCAGGGGAGATTGGGAGAGCAGTACTTC. Its translation: CASLQGRLGEQYF. Full variable domain (outside the CDR3, taken from reference TRBV2 and TRBJ2-5): EPEVTQTPSHQVTQMGQEVILRCVPISNHLYFYWYRQILGQKVEFLVSFYNNEISEKSEIFDDQFSVERPDGSNFTLKIRSTKLEDSAMYFCASLQGRLGEQYFGPGTRLLVL.